Presented here are 13 T cell receptor beta chains from one specimen sequenced in a study of T cells after yellow fever vaccination. Each CDR3 protein is one row after TCRdb ran MiXCR on the 5' RACE reads. In the table there are 340,000 or so distinct CDR3 sequences, around an eighth of which are singletons. Sequenced material: CD4+ T cells sorted from PBMCs, taken 15 days after the yellow fever booster vaccination. Receptor source: a man aged 18 to 29 who received the YFV17D yellow fever vaccine.

This clonotype was counted only a few times. The chain's CDR3 is CASSFPTGGDGYTF. Written as DNA, the CDR3 is TGTGCCAGCAGCTTTCCGACAGGGGGGGATGGCTACACCTTC. The chain employs TRBV7-2 and TRBJ1-2; 9 bases line up with TRBD1. With V trimmed by 3 bases and J by 6 bases, 5 bases remained unmatched. Germline CDR1 reads SGHTA; CDR2 reads FQGNSA. The CDR3 loop spans 14 amino acids.

This clonotype has only a few counts. The junction departs from germline at one end; a sequencing error may be responsible. The V gene is TRBV2, the J gene TRBJ2-1, with 10 bases lining up with TRBD2. This CDR3 spans 15 amino acids. Per germline, CDR1 SNHLY and CDR2 FYNNEI. The CDR3 reads CASREERGGSDEQFF. Here the CDR3 DNA reads TGTGCCAGCAGGGAAGAGCGGGGGGGTAGTGATGAGCAGTTCTTC. Full variable domain (remainder filled in from reference TRBV2 and TRBJ2-1): EPEVTQTPSHQVTQMGQEVILRCVPISNHLYFYWYRQILGQKVEFLVSFYNNEISEKSEIFDDQFSVERPDGSNFTLKIRSTKLEDSAMYFCASREERGGSDEQFFGPGTRLTVL.

This clonotype was counted only a few times. This chain connects TRBV12-3 or TRBV12-4 to TRBJ1-1; 7 nucleotides agree with TRBD1. Unmatched junction bases numbered 3, after V lost 4 bases and J lost 4 bases. The CDR3 consists of 13 residues. The CDR3 reads CASSWAGGTEAFF. DNA for the CDR3: TGTGCCAGCAGTTGGGCAGGGGGCACTGAAGCTTTCTTT.

This clonotype showed up just a few times. A single base separates this from a much larger clone, so it may be a read error. The chain uses TRBV7-2 and TRBJ2-3, with no clear D. Per the germline V gene, CDR1 is SGHTA and CDR2 is FQGNSA. The CDR3 runs 14 residues. The germline V and J ends were trimmed by 1 base and 1 base, with 6 bases remaining between them. This CDR3 is CASSLGAGTDTQYF. CDR3 in DNA: TGTGCCAGCAGCTTAGGGGCGGGCACAGATACGCAGTATTTT.

This chain uses TRBV18 with TRBJ1-1; no firm D call. The ends were cut back, 2 bases at V and 7 bases at J, with 17 bases in the middle. Germline CDR1 reads KGHSH; CDR2 reads LQKENI. The CDR3 is made up of 15 amino acids. The CDR3 here is CASSPSDYAAIEAFF. In DNA form, the CDR3 reads TGTGCCAGCTCACCAAGCGATTACGCTGCCATTGAAGCTTTCTTT. Based on the CDR3 plus reference TRBV18 and TRBJ1-1, the full variable domain is NAGVMQNPRHLVRRRGQEARLRCSPMKGHSHVYWYRQLPEEGLKFMVYLQKENIIDESGMPKERFSAEFPKEGPSILRIQQVVRGDSAAYFCASSPSDYAAIEAFFGQGTRLTVV.

J is TRBJ2-5 and V is TRBV7-2, with 13 nucleotides matching TRBD2. This CDR3 has 16 residues. Looked up from germline, CDR1 is SGHTA and CDR2 is FQGNSA. The junction had 6 bases not matched to a gene; V was cut back by 2 bases and J by 6 bases. CDR3 nucleotide sequence: TGTGCCAGCAGCTTAACTAGCGGGGGGGCCTCAAAGACCCAGTACTTC. This translates into CASSLTSGGASKTQYF.

This clonotype was seen more than once but under ten times. V usage is TRBV20-1 and J usage is TRBJ2-7; D unclear. This CDR3 has 12 residues. Germline-derived CDR1 and CDR2 are DFQATT and SNEGSKA (reference sequence). The ends were cut back, 0 bases at V and 4 bases at J, with 7 bases in the middle. The DNA of the CDR3 is TGCAGTGCTAGAGAGTTCTTATACGAGCAGTACGTC. This encodes CSAREFLYEQYV.

J is TRBJ1-4 and V is TRBV7-2; D not certain. This CDR3 spans 14 amino acids. Trimming cost V 5 bases and J 2 bases, with 9 bases left between them. Per germline, CDR1 SGHTA and CDR2 FQGNSA. The CDR3 sequence is CASSPRVTNEKLFF. In DNA form, the CDR3 reads TGTGCCAGCAGCCCGAGGGTCACTAATGAAAAACTGTTTTTT.

In its sample, this clonotype was seen many times. The chain employs TRBV7-2 and TRBJ2-7; 9 bases map to TRBD1. The V gene end was trimmed by 2 bases and the J gene end by 2 bases; junction bases not matched to a gene: 4. The CDR3 consists of 15 residues. The germline gives CDR1 SGHTA, CDR2 FQGNSA. For the CDR3, the DNA is TGTGCCAGCAGCTTAACCGGGACAGGGCCCTACGAGCAGTACTTC. This encodes CASSLTGTGPYEQYF.

This clonotype was detected a few times. V is TRBV28 and J is TRBJ2-2; D is unresolved. CDR3 length: 12 amino acids. V gave up 7 bases and J gave up 4 bases, with 7 bases separating them. Germline V gene data show CDR1 as MDHEN and CDR2 as SYDVKM. CDR3 residues: CASTPRTGELFF. Here the CDR3 DNA reads TGTGCCAGCACCCCCCGCACCGGGGAGCTGTTTTTT. The full variable domain, its missing parts supplied by reference TRBV28 and TRBJ2-2, is DVKVTQSSRYLVKRTGEKVFLECVQDMDHENMFWYRQDPGLGLRLIYFSYDVKMKEKGDIPEGYSVSREKKERFSLILESASTNQTSMYLCASTPRTGELFFGEGSRLTVL.

This clonotype was found many times. The chain links TRBV20-1 to TRBJ2-7; D gene ambiguous. Trimming cost V 0 bases and J 5 bases, with 14 bases left between them. The CDR3 extends over 14 amino acids. Germline assignment: CDR1 DFQATT and CDR2 SNEGSKA (reference sequence). The CDR3, as DNA: TGCAGTGCTAGAGAATCGTCAAGGGCAGACGAGCAGTACGTC. Its protein product is CSARESSRADEQYV.

This sequence joins TRBV20-1 and TRBJ2-2, with 8 bases fitting TRBD1. The CDR3 runs to 14 residues. V shed 5 bases and J 7 bases; nucleotides not matched to a gene: 9. Germline values: CDR1 DFQATT, CDR2 SNEGSKA (reference sequence). The chain's CDR3 is CSARGQATDGELFF. In DNA, the CDR3 is TGCAGTGCTCGGGGACAGGCGACGGACGGGGAGCTGTTTTTT.

This clonotype was counted between two and nine times. The chain couples TRBV7-9 to TRBJ1-1; D is unclear. This CDR3 is built from 14 residues. Germline lookup yields CDR1 SEHNR and CDR2 FQNEAQ (reference sequence). Trimming left V 2 bases short and J 2 bases short, with 9 bases between. DNA for the CDR3: TGTGCCAGCAGCTTATTCTCCGCCAACACTGAAGCTTTCTTT. Its protein product is CASSLFSANTEAFF.